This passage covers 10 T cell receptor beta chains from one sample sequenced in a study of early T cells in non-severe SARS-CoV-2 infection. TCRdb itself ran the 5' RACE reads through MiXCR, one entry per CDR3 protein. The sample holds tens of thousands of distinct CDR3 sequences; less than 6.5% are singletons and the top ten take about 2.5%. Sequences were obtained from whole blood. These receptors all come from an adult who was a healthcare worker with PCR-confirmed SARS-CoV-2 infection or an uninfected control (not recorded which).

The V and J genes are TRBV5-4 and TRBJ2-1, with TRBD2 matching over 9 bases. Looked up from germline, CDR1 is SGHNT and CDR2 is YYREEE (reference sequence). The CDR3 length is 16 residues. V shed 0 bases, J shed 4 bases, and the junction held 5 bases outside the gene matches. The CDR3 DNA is TGTGCCAGCAGCTTGGGCGGACTAGCGACGTACAATGAGCAGTTCTTC. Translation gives CASSLGGLATYNEQFF.

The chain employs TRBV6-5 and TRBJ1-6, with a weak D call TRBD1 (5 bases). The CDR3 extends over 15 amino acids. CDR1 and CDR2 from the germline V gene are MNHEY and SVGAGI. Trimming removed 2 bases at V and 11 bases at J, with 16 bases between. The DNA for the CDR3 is TGTGCCAGCAGTTACGGGCAGGGAGTGTCCCCACCCCTCCACTTT. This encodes CASSYGQGVSPPLHF.

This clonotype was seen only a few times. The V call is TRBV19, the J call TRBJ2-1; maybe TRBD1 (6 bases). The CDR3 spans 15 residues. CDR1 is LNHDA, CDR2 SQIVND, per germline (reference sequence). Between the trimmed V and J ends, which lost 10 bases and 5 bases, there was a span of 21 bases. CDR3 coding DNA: TGTGCCATATCTACCCCCGGGACACCAGACAATGAGCAGTTCTTC. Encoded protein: CAISTPGTPDNEQFF.

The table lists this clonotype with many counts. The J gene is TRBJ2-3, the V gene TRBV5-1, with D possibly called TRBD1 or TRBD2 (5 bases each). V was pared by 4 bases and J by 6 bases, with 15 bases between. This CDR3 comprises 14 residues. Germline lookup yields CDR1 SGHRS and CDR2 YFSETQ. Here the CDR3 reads CASSTGTERDTQYF. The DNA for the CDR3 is TGCGCCAGCAGCACCGGGACGGAGAGGGATACGCAGTATTTT.

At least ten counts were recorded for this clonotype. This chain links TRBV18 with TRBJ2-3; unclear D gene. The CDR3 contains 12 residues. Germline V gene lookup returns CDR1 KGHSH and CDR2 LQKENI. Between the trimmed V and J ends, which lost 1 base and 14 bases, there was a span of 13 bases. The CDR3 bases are TGTGCCAGCTCACCACAACCTAACCCGAGGTATTTT. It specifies CASSPQPNPRYF.

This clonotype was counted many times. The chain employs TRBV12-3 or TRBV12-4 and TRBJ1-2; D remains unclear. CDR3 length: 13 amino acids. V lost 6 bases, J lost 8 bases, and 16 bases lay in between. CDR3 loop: CASSLLDGGGYTF. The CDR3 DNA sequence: TGTGCCAGCAGCCTCCTGGACGGTGGAGGCTACACCTTC.

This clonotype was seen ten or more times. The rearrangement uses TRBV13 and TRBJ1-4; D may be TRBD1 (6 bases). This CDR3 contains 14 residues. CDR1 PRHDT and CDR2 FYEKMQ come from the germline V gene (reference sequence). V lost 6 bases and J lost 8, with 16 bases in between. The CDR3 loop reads CASRETGQPEKLFF. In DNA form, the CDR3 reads TGTGCCAGCAGGGAGACAGGACAGCCGGAAAAACTGTTTTTT.

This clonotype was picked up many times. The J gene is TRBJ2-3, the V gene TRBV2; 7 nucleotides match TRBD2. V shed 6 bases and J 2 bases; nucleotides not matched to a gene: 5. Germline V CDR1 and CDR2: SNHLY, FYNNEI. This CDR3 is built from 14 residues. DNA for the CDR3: TGTGCCAGCAGGCGGGGACTACCCACAGATACGCAGTATTTT. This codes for CASRRGLPTDTQYF.

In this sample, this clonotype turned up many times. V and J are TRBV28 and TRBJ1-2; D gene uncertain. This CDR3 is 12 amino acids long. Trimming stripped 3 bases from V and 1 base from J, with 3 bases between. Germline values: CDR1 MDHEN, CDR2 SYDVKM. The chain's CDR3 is CASSFNNYGYTF. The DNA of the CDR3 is TGTGCCAGCAGTTTCAATAACTATGGCTACACCTTC.

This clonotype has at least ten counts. CDR3 protein: CASSVPQGRAETGELFF. CDR3 in DNA: TGTGCCAGCAGCGTCCCTCAGGGGAGGGCCGAGACCGGGGAGCTGTTTTTT. The chain uses TRBV7-6 and TRBJ2-2; possibly TRBD2 for D (7 bases). Trimming stripped 5 bases from V and 5 bases from J, with 21 bases between. The germline V gene encodes CDR1 SGHVS and CDR2 FNYEAQ. This CDR3 region has 17 residues.